This TCR beta chain was sequenced in a study of spatial heterogeneity in lung cancer. Study-wide results and limits: Ubiquitous expanded tumor TCRs were observed in blood more at resection than follow-up.

By sample share, this clonotype is medium-sized. Its antigen is undetermined. Indicated time point: sample taken at primary tumor resection. Without sorting, whole RNA was sequenced from tumor, nontumor lung or frozen PBMC. Germline trimming cut 5 bases from V and 5 bases from J; bases unmatched to any gene: 8. Germline CDR1 SGHVS, CDR2 FNYEAQ. The CDR3 runs 16 residues. TCRdb re-called the 5' RACE reads with MiXCR, one entry per CDR3 protein. Among some 29,000 distinct CDR3 sequences listed, approximately 8.4% were seen once. This sequence joins TRBV7-6 and TRBJ2-1, with 11 bases identical to TRBD2. Sample: PBMCs, taken at surgery. The sequence derives from a female donor with early-stage non-small cell lung cancer. In nucleotides, the CDR3 is TGTGCCAGCAGCCTTTATGGGACTAGCGGAAACAATGAGCAGTTCTTC. As protein: CASSLYGTSGNNEQFF. The complete variable domain, with remaining parts taken from reference TRBV7-6 and TRBJ2-1, reads GAGVSQSPRYKVTKRGQDVALRCDPISGHVSLYWYRQALGQGPEFLTYFNYEAQQDKSGLPNDRFSAERPEGSISTLTIQRTEQRDSAMYRCASSLYGTSGNNEQFFGPGTRLTVL.